This section outlines one T cell receptor (beta chain) sequence together with its context. Its specificity is not known. These data come from a study of radiotherapy plus CTLA-4 blockade in lung cancer. Study observations and caveats: Early blood T cell clone changes and increased post-radiation serum interferon-beta were reportedly the strongest response predictors. After treatment with radiotherapy plus ipilimumab, TCR clones that came from the tumor expanded in blood.

Trimming left V 1 base short and J 0 bases short, with 10 bases between. Germline V gene data show CDR1 as SGHNT and CDR2 as YYREEE (reference sequence). CDR3 length: 15 residues. The assay was immunoSEQ multiplex PCR, and TCRdb's table has in-frame clones only and misses some. This table holds around 45,000 clones, roughly 67% found once. The sequenced sample was peripheral blood, obtained from a patient treated with radiotherapy plus ipilimumab. This receptor was obtained from a human donor with non-small cell lung cancer who had a partial response to radiotherapy plus ipilimumab. The V call is TRBV5-4, the J call TRBJ1-1; D unresolved. CDR3: CASSLSVGMNTEAFF. Written as DNA, the CDR3 is TGTGCCAGCAGCTTGAGTGTCGGTATGAACACTGAAGCTTTCTTT.